Described below is a single TCR beta chain sequence and its context. The antigen remains unidentified. The V gene's germline CDR1 is SGDLS and CDR2 YYNGEE. The J segment lost 1 base and the V segment lost 7 bases, leaving 13 bases of the junction unmatched. The CDR3 extends over 16 amino acids. Sequencing was performed with immunoSEQ multiplex PCR; in TCRdb, only in-frame clones are kept and a portion is missing. The sample lists millions of clones; 85% to 95% were seen once. The data are from a study of shared clonotypes between healthy human individuals. Study conclusions and caveats: Only blood was sampled; tissue repertoires likely differ.

The receptor was isolated from a man aged 18 to 30 in good health. The rearrangement uses TRBV9 and TRBJ2-5, with 7 bases aligning to TRBD2. Sequencing was done on a sample of naive CD4+ T cells sorted from blood. The subset here: CD45RA+ positively selected. Here the CDR3 reads CASSRSGVRPQETQYF. The DNA for the CDR3 is TGTGCCAGCTCCCGGAGCGGGGTACGACCCCAAGAGACCCAGTACTTC.